These T cell receptor beta chains were read from a single sample in a study of blood T cell repertoires in COVID-19. The protocol was immunoSEQ multiplex PCR, while the TCRdb copy is restricted to in-frame clones and leaves out a portion. The sample holds some 150,000 clones, 84% seen once. Input material: peripheral blood. The receptor source for this set is a woman in her forties or fifties with acute or convalescent COVID-19. Each CDR3 is given without its conserved first and last residue. A D gene is named only where the DNA matches it firmly.

D	V	J	CDR3
.	TRBV7-2	TRBJ1-5	ASSATVNQPQH
.	TRBV19	TRBJ1-4	ATSEDVNEKLF
.	TRBV9	TRBJ2-5	ASSADSWFGETQY
.	TRBV5-6	TRBJ2-2	ASNRVTGELF
.	TRBV7-2	TRBJ1-1	ASSYTGETKAF
.	TRBV18	TRBJ1-6	ASSPLSDSPLH
TRBD1	TRBV7-6	TRBJ1-5	ASSFGTGANQPQH
.	TRBV28	TRBJ2-7	ASRSPTGIYEQY
TRBD1	TRBV11-2	TRBJ1-1	ASSLGGRGAWDTEAF
.	TRBV18	TRBJ1-1	ASSIGHDTEAF
.	TRBV7-8	TRBJ1-1	ASSRRVGNTEAF
.	TRBV5-4	TRBJ1-1	ASSSQAGRYTEAF
TRBD1	TRBV27	TRBJ1-2	ASSLSSTGVYGYT
.	TRBV3-1/TRBV3-2	TRBJ1-5	ASSSRQGNQPQH
TRBD2	TRBV7-9	TRBJ2-1	ASSPGGGRALNEQF
.	TRBV5-4	TRBJ1-4	ASSPSRGPNEKLF
TRBD1	TRBV27	TRBJ2-4	ASSKTGGQGLTKNIQY
TRBD1	TRBV2	TRBJ1-1	ASSGDRGTEAF
TRBD1	TRBV28	TRBJ2-3	ASSRQGASDTQY
.	TRBV6-2/TRBV6-3	TRBJ2-3	ASSSETLPQDVDTQY
TRBD1	TRBV14	TRBJ2-7	ASSRRGTGGDEQY
.	TRBV7-9	TRBJ1-1	ASSPRGAMNTEAF
TRBD2	TRBV4-2	TRBJ2-7	ASSQDTGLAGREQY
.	TRBV21-1	TRBJ1-5	ASSKAYTYYSNQPQH
TRBD2	TRBV5-6	TRBJ2-5	ASSPSGLAGVGETQY
.	TRBV19	TRBJ2-3	ASKAEGDLGTDTQY
.	TRBV27	TRBJ1-2	ASSISPGGYGYT
TRBD1	TRBV29-1	TRBJ2-2	SVNRGGELF
TRBD1	TRBV10-3	TRBJ2-2	AISDLTGGGWLF
TRBD2	TRBV5-1	TRBJ2-7	ASSGFGAPSSGGAYEQY
TRBD1	TRBV7-3	TRBJ1-5	ASSLGGQGMNQPQH
.	TRBV3-1/TRBV3-2	TRBJ1-6	ASSQARNGSPLH
.	TRBV10-3	TRBJ2-1	AMSNGGERDEQF
TRBD2	TRBV2	TRBJ2-1	ASSLLREANNEQF
.	TRBV24-1	TRBJ2-3	ATSEVLAHPRDTQY
.	TRBV4-2	TRBJ1-2	ASSQDLWGDDGYT
TRBD1	TRBV11-2	TRBJ2-6	ASSRQGPLGAGANVLT
TRBD1	TRBV18	TRBJ2-7	ASSPITGTGSEQY
.	TRBV5-5	TRBJ1-1	ASSLVGARENTEAF
TRBD1	TRBV4-3	TRBJ1-2	ASSQEGQGFGYGYT
.	TRBV10-3	TRBJ2-7	AIRQVPGEQY
TRBD1	TRBV19	TRBJ1-1	ASSPSKPTGGSYTEAF
.	TRBV10-3	TRBJ2-5	AIRTRGQETQY
TRBD1	TRBV6-5	TRBJ1-3	ASSMGQGENTIY
TRBD1	TRBV7-8	TRBJ1-5	ASSYRTGVDSNQPQH
.	TRBV19	TRBJ2-4	ASSIGPGNIQY
.	TRBV19	TRBJ1-5	ASSRAGDQPQH
.	TRBV7-8	TRBJ2-1	ASSFTRGSYNEQF
.	TRBV24-1	TRBJ2-2	ATSSGTGLAGELF
TRBD1	TRBV5-1	TRBJ1-6	ASKQGPNSPLH
TRBD2	TRBV6-5	TRBJ2-1	ASTVAGFNEQF
TRBD1	TRBV3-1/TRBV3-2	TRBJ2-5	ASSPGQGGFETQY
TRBD2	TRBV27	TRBJ2-7	ASRTALGLAGAYEQY
.	TRBV3-1/TRBV3-2	TRBJ2-7	ASSQDVGAVLNEQY
.	TRBV7-9	TRBJ2-3	ASSLSVGSGDTQY
TRBD1	TRBV5-1	TRBJ2-2	ASTKTGSGTGELF
.	TRBV4-3	TRBJ1-1	ASSQWGGIAF
.	TRBV7-3	TRBJ1-2	ASSLTDSYGYT
TRBD1	TRBV7-8	TRBJ2-3	ASSQTRTGGTDTQY